Below are 4 T cell receptor beta chains sequenced from a single sample in a study of CD8 T cells in ankylosing spondylitis. TCRdb reprocessed the 5' RACE reads with MiXCR, giving one entry per CDR3 protein. The sample has about 240,000 distinct CDR3 sequences, around 11% seen once; the top ten hold 6% to 7.5%. The sequenced material came from blood, either unsorted or a sorted T cell fraction (not recorded which). The source is a male donor with ankylosing spondylitis or in good health (not recorded which).

This clonotype has ten or more counts. The chain joins TRBV4-1 to TRBJ1-2; D is uncertain. The germline V gene encodes CDR1 MGHRA and CDR2 YSYEKL. The CDR3 spans 15 residues. V dropped 1 base and J dropped 2 bases, with 11 bases sitting between them. The CDR3 coding sequence is TGCGCCAGCAGCCAAGGGGTGGGAAAAAACTATGGCTACACCTTC. It encodes CASSQGVGKNYGYTF.

Many counts were recorded for this clonotype. The V gene is TRBV20-1, the J gene TRBJ2-7; D not resolved. CDR1 is DFQATT and CDR2 is SNEGSKA in the germline V gene (reference sequence). V lost 6 bases to trimming and J lost 7 bases, with 16 bases between them. The CDR3 has 12 amino acids. Here the CDR3 reads CSASQIGNEQYF. The CDR3 region has the DNA TGCAGTGCCAGCCAGATCGGTAATGAGCAGTACTTC.

The J gene is TRBJ2-3, the V gene TRBV10-1; D might be TRBD1 (5 bases). CDR3 length equals 14 residues. Germline values: CDR1 WNHNN, CDR2 SYGVQD (reference sequence). V lost 0 bases and J lost 3, with 7 bases in between. The CDR3 DNA follows: TGCGCCAGCAGTGAGTCGAAGGGGACAGATACGCAGTATTTT. Its protein is CASSESKGTDTQYF.

The table lists this clonotype with many counts. The chain is built from TRBV3-1 and TRBJ1-2; TRBD1 might be the D (6 bases). The CDR3 runs to 19 residues. Germline V gene data show CDR1 as LGHDT and CDR2 as YNNKEL (reference sequence). V was cut by 4 bases and J by 3 bases, with 27 bases left in between. The CDR3, as DNA: TGTGCCAGCAGCCCCTTTTACCGGGACACTGGCAGATCTGACTATGGCTACACCTTC. Translating gives CASSPFYRDTGRSDYGYTF. Supplemented by reference TRBV3-1 and TRBJ1-2, the full variable domain reads DTAVSQTPKYLVTQMGNDKSIKCEQNLGHDTMYWYKQDSKKFLKIMFSYNNKELIINETVPNRFSPKSPDKAHLNLHINSLELGDSAVYFCASSPFYRDTGRSDYGYTFGSGTRLTVV.